This TCR beta chain derives from a study of response to subunit inactivated influenza vaccine. Notes on the study in general: Few additional T cells are recruited per seasonal influenza vaccination, authors suggested.

This clonotype has only a few counts. Its antigen is not identified. One entry per CDR3 protein results from TCRdb running MiXCR on the RT-PCR reads. Of around 650,000 distinct CDR3 sequences in the sample, about 15% were seen once. V shed 1 base and J shed 2 bases, with 12 bases lying between them. CDR1 is LGHDT and CDR2 is YNNKEL in the germline V gene (reference sequence). This CDR3 has 15 residues. This chain uses TRBV3-1 with TRBJ2-7; the D call may be TRBD1 or TRBD2 (5 bases each). The sequencing used PBMCs from blood, collected 11 to 12 days after vaccination. The TCR was taken from a man aged 50-60 years who received an inactivated influenza vaccine. The CDR3 coding sequence is TGTGCCAGCAGCCAAGCCCGGGGCGGCCCCTACGAGCAGTACTTC. Residues: CASSQARGGPYEQYF.